The 31 T cell receptor beta chains listed next were all sequenced from one sample in a study of cytomegalovirus exposure and HLA in healthy donors. Primers: 60 Vbeta forward and 13 Jbeta reverse. Here immunoSEQ multiplex PCR was the method, and the copy in TCRdb shows in-frame clones only, minus some. The sample data list under 150,000 clones. Sequenced input: PBMCs. These TCRs come from a woman aged 60-70 years in good health and CMV-seronegative.

The V gene is TRBV6-4, the J gene TRBJ1-5; D uncertain. CDR1 is MRHNA, CDR2 SNTAGT, per germline. The V end lost 5 bases, the J end lost 7 bases, and 12 bases lay between the germline ends. The CDR3 totals 13 residues. CDR3 coding DNA: TGTGCCAGCAGTTTTCGAGAGGGCCAGCCCCAGCATTTT. Translation: CASSFREGQPQHF.

The chain joins TRBV4-1 to TRBJ1-1; D unclear. The CDR3 consists of 13 residues. Trimming cost V 1 base and J 7 bases, with 10 bases left between them. CDR1 MGHRA and CDR2 YSYEKL come from the germline V gene. This CDR3 is CASSQAILSEAFF. CDR3 DNA: TGCGCCAGCAGCCAAGCTATTTTAAGTGAAGCTTTCTTT.

The chain couples TRBV4-1 to TRBJ2-3, with 9 nucleotides matching TRBD2. This CDR3 spans 18 amino acids. Germline CDR1 is MGHRA and CDR2 is YSYEKL. J lost 3 bases, V lost 1 base, and 11 bases had no gene match. CDR3 loop: CASSQAAGGLAGTDTQYF. In nucleotides, the CDR3 is TGCGCCAGCAGCCAAGCGGCCGGTGGGCTAGCGGGGACAGATACGCAGTATTTT.

The V call is TRBV5-1, the J call TRBJ1-5, with D possibly TRBD1 on 5 matching bases. Trimming took off 0 bases at V and 3 bases at J, with 10 bases between the two ends. Germline CDR1 and CDR2: SGHRS and YFSETQ. The CDR3 is made up of 15 amino acids. CDR3 sequence reads: CASSLDGGHNQPQHF. The CDR3 DNA reads as TGCGCCAGCAGCTTGGACGGGGGTCACAATCAGCCCCAGCATTTT. The variable domain in full, with the rest retrieved from reference TRBV5-1 and TRBJ1-5, is KAGVTQTPRYLIKTRGQQVTLSCSPISGHRSVSWYQQTPGQGLQFLFEYFSETQRNKGNFPGRFSGRQFSNSRSEMNVSTLELGDSALYLCASSLDGGHNQPQHFGDGTRLSIL.

CDR3: CASSPTGTSGLVDTQYF. DNA of the CDR3: TGTGCCAGCTCACCAACCGGGACTAGCGGGCTAGTAGATACGCAGTATTTT. The J gene is TRBJ2-3, the V gene TRBV18; 12 positions agree with TRBD2. There are 17 residues in the CDR3. The trim removed 2 bases at V and 5 bases at J, leaving 8 bases unmatched. Germline lookup yields CDR1 KGHSH and CDR2 LQKENI.

The CDR3 DNA reads as TGTGCCAGCAGCCGGGTTTCTTCGACGGGAGCGGGACAAGAGACCCAGTACTTC. Amino acids: CASSRVSSTGAGQETQYF. V is TRBV4-2 and J is TRBJ2-5; 7 bases map to TRBD2. Germline-derived CDR1 and CDR2 are LGHNA and YNFKEQ. The trim removed 4 bases at V and 2 bases at J, leaving 16 bases unmatched. The CDR3 has 18 residues.

The chain employs TRBV25-1 and TRBJ2-2; the match to TRBD1 covers 7 bases. Germline V lookup: CDR1 MGHDK, CDR2 SYGVNS. J was trimmed by 2 bases and V by 3 bases; bases with no gene match: 3. The CDR3 totals 15 residues. The CDR3 here is CASSETGKNTGELFF. The DNA of the CDR3 is TGTGCCAGCAGTGAGACAGGGAAAAACACCGGGGAGCTGTTTTTT.

This chain links TRBV2 with TRBJ1-1; weak D call: TRBD1 (5 bases). The V gene's germline CDR1 is SNHLY and CDR2 FYNNEI. The V and J ends lost 7 bases and 6 bases respectively, with 18 bases between them. CDR3 size: 14 residues. The CDR3 DNA reads TGTGCCAGCACGGTCAAGGGGTCGGGGGCTGAAGCTTTCTTT. This gives the protein CASTVKGSGAEAFF.

V is TRBV4-1 and J is TRBJ1-1, with D perhaps matching TRBD1 (5 bases). This CDR3 has 14 amino acids. Germline CDR1 reads MGHRA; CDR2 reads YSYEKL. Deletions cut 4 bases from V and 0 bases from J, with 9 bases between. CDR3 amino acids: CASSRPTVNTEAFF. The DNA of the CDR3 is TGCGCCAGCAGCCGCCCGACAGTGAACACTGAAGCTTTCTTT.

The chain uses TRBV7-9 and TRBJ1-1; tentative D call: TRBD1 (6 bases). This CDR3 has 16 residues. The germline V gene has CDR1 SEHNR and CDR2 FQNEAQ (reference sequence). The V and J ends lost 4 bases and 2 bases respectively, with 17 bases between them. In DNA form, the CDR3 reads TGTGCCAGCAGCTCCTTCAGGGGCAGGAAAAACACTGAAGCTTTCTTT. Translation gives CASSSFRGRKNTEAFF. The complete variable domain, with remaining parts taken from reference TRBV7-9 and TRBJ1-1, reads DTGVSQNPRHKITKRGQNVTFRCDPISEHNRLYWYRQTLGQGPEFLTYFQNEAQLEKSRLLSDRFSAERPKGSFSTLEIQRTEQGDSAMYLCASSSFRGRKNTEAFFGQGTRLTVV.

The chain links TRBV27 to TRBJ1-4; unclear D gene. V lost 5 bases and J lost 8, with 12 bases in between. This CDR3 spans 13 amino acids. Germline V gene sequence: CDR1 MNHEY, CDR2 SMNVEV (reference sequence). CDR3 sequence (DNA): TGTGCCAGCAGTGTTAGAGGGAACGAAAAACTGTTTTTT. Protein product: CASSVRGNEKLFF.

The V call is TRBV29-1, the J call TRBJ2-7; no reliable D call. Germline CDR1 and CDR2: SQVTM and ANQGSEA. The CDR3 covers 15 residues. V was shortened by 2 bases and J by 6 bases, with 20 bases between the two germline ends. The CDR3 reads CSVESQRVGPGEQYF. In nucleotides, the CDR3 is TGCAGCGTTGAATCTCAGCGCGTAGGCCCCGGCGAGCAGTACTTC.

This sequence joins TRBV6-1 and TRBJ2-3; 8 positions match TRBD2. The V gene's germline CDR1 is MNHNS and CDR2 SASEGT. CDR3 size: 15 residues. With 4 bases clipped from V and 3 bases from J, the junction kept 6 bases outside the gene matches. The DNA of the CDR3 is TGTGCCAGCAGTGTACGGGGGGGGGCTACAGATACGCAGTATTTT. Its translation: CASSVRGGATDTQYF.

The genes are TRBV4-1 and TRBJ2-7, with TRBD1 identical over 10 bases. J was trimmed by 4 bases and V by 4 bases; bases with no gene match: 4. The CDR3 sequence is 14 residues long. Germline values: CDR1 MGHRA, CDR2 YSYEKL. The CDR3 loop is CASSRDRGTYEQYF. Written as DNA, the CDR3 is TGCGCCAGCAGCCGGGACAGGGGCACGTACGAGCAGTACTTC.

V is TRBV4-1 and J is TRBJ1-2; tentatively, D is TRBD1 (5 bases). The ends were cut back, 1 base at V and 1 base at J, with 7 bases in the middle. This CDR3 region has 14 residues. Germline loops: CDR1 MGHRA, CDR2 YSYEKL. The CDR3 loop reads CASSQGTRNYGYTF. DNA of the CDR3: TGCGCCAGCAGCCAAGGGACACGTAACTATGGCTACACCTTC.

The chain has TRBV6-5 and TRBJ2-7; no clear D gene. The CDR3 consists of 15 residues. Germline CDR1 is MNHEY and CDR2 is SVGAGI. Trimming cost V 0 bases and J 2 bases, with 11 bases left between them. Here the CDR3 DNA reads TGTGCCAGCAGTTACTCGCGGCTATTGGCCTACGAGCAGTACTTC. This sequence encodes CASSYSRLLAYEQYF.

This chain joins TRBV2 and TRBJ2-7, with 7 bases matching TRBD2. Trimming cost V 3 bases and J 4 bases; bases outside gene matches: 6. This CDR3 is built from 14 residues. The germline V gene encodes CDR1 SNHLY and CDR2 FYNNEI. The CDR3 here is CASSDASGLYEQYF. In DNA, the CDR3 is TGTGCCAGCAGTGATGCTAGCGGCCTATACGAGCAGTACTTC.

J is TRBJ2-7 and V is TRBV5-4; 11 bases fit TRBD2. The CDR3 totals 14 residues. The junction had 1 base not matched to a gene; V was cut back by 4 bases and J by 1 base. Germline V gene sequence: CDR1 SGHNT, CDR2 YYREEE (reference sequence). CDR3 nucleotide sequence: TGTGCCAGCAGCGTAGCGGGAGGGTCCTACGAGCAGTACTTC. Its translation is CASSVAGGSYEQYF. Complete variable domain (other parts from reference TRBV5-4 and TRBJ2-7): ETGVTQSPTHLIKTRGQQVTLRCSSQSGHNTVSWYQQALGQGPQFIFQYYREEENGRGNFPPRFSGLQFPNYSSELNVNALELDDSALYLCASSVAGGSYEQYFGPGTRLTVT.

The chain combines TRBV9 with TRBJ2-1; 7 bases map to TRBD1. Germline V lookup: CDR1 SGDLS, CDR2 YYNGEE. V shed 0 bases, J shed 5 bases, and the junction held 14 bases outside the gene matches. The CDR3 is 18 amino acids. DNA of the CDR3: TGTGCCAGCAGCGTAGAGGAGACAGGGTATAACGTTAACAATGAGCAGTTCTTC. Residues: CASSVEETGYNVNNEQFF.

The chain employs TRBV19 and TRBJ2-2, with TRBD1 as a possible D gene (6 bases). Germline V gives CDR1 LNHDA, CDR2 SQIVND (reference sequence). The CDR3 length is 17 residues. V was shortened by 6 bases and J by 4 bases, with 21 bases between the two germline ends. For the CDR3, the DNA is TGTGCCAGTAGGCCGGTTTTATCACAGGGCGGCACCGGGGAGCTGTTTTTT. Residues: CASRPVLSQGGTGELFF.

This rearrangement joins TRBV10-3 to TRBJ2-5; unclear D gene. Per the germline V gene, CDR1 is ENHRY and CDR2 is SYGVKD. This CDR3 is built from 13 residues. V lost 1 base, J lost 3 bases, and 6 bases lay in between. CDR3 sequence (DNA): TGTGCCATCAGTGAGTATTCGGAAGAGACCCAGTACTTC. It specifies CAISEYSEETQYF.

The chain carries TRBV28 and TRBJ1-2; the match to TRBD1 covers 8 bases. The germline CDR1 and CDR2 sequences are MDHEN and SYDVKM. The V segment lost 2 bases and the J segment 8 bases; nucleotides outside the gene matches: 7. The CDR3 runs 14 residues. The CDR3: CASSLGQGGDGYTF. The CDR3 bases are TGTGCCAGCAGTTTAGGACAGGGAGGGGACGGCTACACCTTC.

V is TRBV5-4 and J is TRBJ1-2; possible D gene TRBD1, 6 bases. The CDR3 totals 15 residues. The V end lost 2 bases, the J end lost 10 bases, and 21 bases lay between the germline ends. Germline values: CDR1 SGHNT, CDR2 YYREEE (reference sequence). This CDR3 reads CASSLGQKNYGDYTF. CDR3 in DNA: TGTGCCAGCAGCTTAGGACAGAAGAACTATGGCGACTACACCTTC.

The gene calls are TRBV7-3 and TRBJ1-1; D gene uncertain. Germline CDR1 and CDR2: SGHTA and FQGTGA. The V end lost 1 base, the J end lost 1 base, and 4 bases lay between the germline ends. The CDR3 runs 13 residues. The CDR3 DNA reads as TGTGCCAGCAGCTTAAGTCAGAACACTGAAGCTTTCTTT. Encoded protein: CASSLSQNTEAFF.

CDR3 nucleotide sequence: TGTGCCAGCAGTCGACATTTCGGCCAGCCCCAGCATTTT. Encoded protein: CASSRHFGQPQHF. V usage is TRBV6-5 and J usage is TRBJ1-5; no clear D gene. CDR1 is MNHEY and CDR2 is SVGAGI in the germline V gene. Trimming cost V 5 bases and J 7 bases, with 12 bases left between them. The CDR3 has 13 amino acids.

This chain links TRBV28 with TRBJ2-7; TRBD1 matches at 11 bases. The CDR3 loop spans 14 amino acids. V lost 5 bases, J lost 4 bases, and 4 bases stayed unmatched. Germline CDR1 reads MDHEN; CDR2 reads SYDVKM. As DNA, the CDR3 is TGTGCCAGCAGTACCGGGACAGGGGGTTACGAGCAGTACTTC. It codes for CASSTGTGGYEQYF.

V gene TRBV6-4 combines with J gene TRBJ1-6; a possible D gene is TRBD1 (6 bases). This CDR3 comprises 17 residues. From germline, CDR1 is MRHNA and CDR2 SNTAGT. Deletions cut 0 bases from V and 0 bases from J, with 9 bases between. The CDR3 sequence is CASSDSTGSSYNSPLHF. As DNA, the CDR3 is TGTGCCAGCAGTGACTCCACAGGGAGCTCCTATAATTCACCCCTCCACTTT.

V usage is TRBV19 and J usage is TRBJ1-6; D gene ambiguous. The CDR3 length is 14 residues. Deletions cut 3 bases from V and 2 bases from J, with 5 bases between. Germline V gene sequence: CDR1 LNHDA, CDR2 SQIVND (reference sequence). The CDR3 reads CASSIGTYNSPLHF. The CDR3 DNA is TGTGCCAGTAGTATCGGGACCTATAATTCACCCCTCCACTTT.

V gene TRBV5-1 combines with J gene TRBJ1-4, with D uncertain. Germline CDR1 reads SGHRS; CDR2 reads YFSETQ. V gave up 0 bases and J gave up 7 bases, with 7 bases separating them. The CDR3 runs to 13 residues. The CDR3 region has the DNA TGCGCCAGCAGCTTGGCTGCGGGTGAAAAACTGTTTTTT. Translation: CASSLAAGEKLFF.

This chain connects TRBV2 to TRBJ1-5; 9 bases agree with TRBD1. The CDR3 covers 14 residues. CDR1 and CDR2 (germline): SNHLY, FYNNEI. The ends lost 6 bases at V and 6 bases at J; junction bases unmatched: 6. The CDR3 DNA reads as TGTGCCAGCAGCAGGGACAGGGAAAGTCAGCCCCAGCATTTT. This sequence encodes CASSRDRESQPQHF.

The chain is built from TRBV7-8 and TRBJ1-1; D is possibly TRBD1 (5 bases). The CDR3 consists of 15 residues. V lost 1 base, J lost 0 bases, and 9 bases lay in between. CDR1 is SGHVS, CDR2 FQNEAQ, per germline. CDR3 DNA sequence: TGTGCCAGCAGCTTAGAGGGAGGGGTGAACACTGAAGCTTTCTTT. Translated: CASSLEGGVNTEAFF.